Presented here are 15 T cell receptor beta chains from one specimen sequenced in a study of long-term antiretroviral therapy in people with HIV. immunoSEQ v3.0 was run at survey level. Sequenced by immunoSEQ multiplex PCR; TCRdb stores in-frame clones only, minus some. This repertoire shows roughly 15,000 clones, around nine tenths found once; its top ten account for about 15%. The sample consisted of unsorted PBMCs, taken more than 2.2 years before starting antiretroviral therapy. The receptors here all came from a woman aged 25 to 39 with HIV.

This clone was detected only once. J is TRBJ2-5 and V is TRBV7-2, with 7 bases matching TRBD2. CDR3 length equals 14 residues. V trimming: 5 bases; J trimming: 4 bases; junction bases outside the gene matches: 7. Germline CDR1 reads SGHTA; CDR2 reads FQGNSA. In DNA, the CDR3 is TGTGCCAGCAGCACCTTCGGGGGGAGAGAGACCCAGTACTTC. Translating gives CASSTFGGRETQYF. The full variable domain, its missing parts supplied by reference TRBV7-2 and TRBJ2-5, is GAGVSQSPSNKVTEKGKDVELRCDPISGHTALYWYRQSLGQGLEFLIYFQGNSAPDKSGLPSDRFSAERTGGSVSTLTIQRTQQEDSAVYLCASSTFGGRETQYFGPGTRLLVL.

This sequence joins TRBV5-5 and TRBJ1-1; D gene ambiguous. The CDR3 runs 15 residues. Per germline, CDR1 SGHKS and CDR2 YYEKEE (reference sequence). Trimming took 0 bases from V and 2 from J, leaving 11 bases between them. CDR3 sequence: CASSLGGGLNTEAFF. In nucleotides, the CDR3 is TGTGCCAGCAGCTTGGGGGGAGGACTTAACACTGAAGCTTTCTTT.

This clone has more than one count but fewer than ten. V is TRBV4-1 and J is TRBJ1-2, with a possible D match to TRBD1 (6 bases). The CDR3 loop spans 14 amino acids. CDR1 and CDR2 from the germline V gene are MGHRA and YSYEKL. Trimming removed 0 bases at V and 7 bases at J, with 12 bases between. For the CDR3, the DNA is TGCGCCAGCAGCCAAGATTGGGGGGGCATTGGCTACACCTTC. This translates into CASSQDWGGIGYTF.

CDR3 residues: CASSGNNSPLHF. CDR3 coding DNA: TGTGCCAGCAGTGGAAATAATTCACCCCTCCACTTT. The V and J genes are TRBV6-5 and TRBJ1-6, with no clear D. This CDR3 spans 12 amino acids. Germline lookup yields CDR1 MNHEY and CDR2 SVGAGI. V was cut by 5 bases and J by 5 bases, with 4 bases left in between.

The chain is built from TRBV7-9 and TRBJ1-1, with TRBD1 matching over 9 bases. The J segment lost 2 bases and the V segment lost 4 bases, leaving 17 bases of the junction unmatched. Germline CDR1 is SEHNR and CDR2 is FQNEAQ (reference sequence). This CDR3 spans 19 amino acids. CDR3 amino acids: CASSSNLGTGLSRNTEAFF. For the CDR3, the DNA is TGTGCCAGCAGCTCAAACCTCGGGACAGGGTTATCCCGCAACACTGAAGCTTTCTTT.

The V and J genes are TRBV5-4 and TRBJ2-5; 10 bases line up with TRBD2. This CDR3 contains 15 residues. Looked up from germline, CDR1 is SGHNT and CDR2 is YYREEE (reference sequence). Trimming at V came to 2 bases and at J to 2 bases, leaving 3 bases not matched to a gene. CDR3 amino acids: CASSLLAGLQETQYF. The CDR3 coding sequence is TGTGCCAGCAGCTTACTAGCGGGGCTTCAAGAGACCCAGTACTTC.

Here the CDR3 reads CSVNRGVYTEAFF. CDR3 DNA: TGCAGCGTCAACCGAGGGGTTTATACTGAAGCTTTCTTT. The chain couples TRBV29-1 to TRBJ1-1; possible D gene TRBD1, 5 bases. Trimming left V 6 bases short and J 5 bases short, with 16 bases between. The CDR3 has 13 amino acids. CDR1 SQVTM and CDR2 ANQGSEA come from the germline V gene.

The chain couples TRBV18 to TRBJ1-1; no clear D. The V end was cut by 3 bases, the J end by 7 bases, with 18 bases between. The CDR3 length is 15 residues. Germline V gene lookup returns CDR1 KGHSH and CDR2 LQKENI. CDR3 loop: CASSPGEGGTDEAFF. The CDR3 DNA follows: TGTGCCAGCTCACCTGGGGAAGGAGGTACGGATGAAGCTTTCTTT.

The chain carries TRBV7-2 and TRBJ1-3, with 7 positions matching TRBD1. V gave up 3 bases and J gave up 2 bases; unmatched junction bases: 7. This CDR3 is built from 16 residues. Germline CDR1 reads SGHTA; CDR2 reads FQGNSA. As DNA, the CDR3 is TGTGCCAGCAGCTTCCTAGGACAGGACACTGGAAACACCATATATTTT. It is translated as CASSFLGQDTGNTIYF.

This clone has only one observation. CDR3: CASSLWASVTEAFF. The CDR3 coding sequence is TGTGCCAGCAGCTTATGGGCCTCAGTCACTGAAGCTTTCTTT. This chain connects TRBV7-9 to TRBJ1-1; no clear D. CDR1 SEHNR and CDR2 FQNEAQ come from the germline V gene (reference sequence). The CDR3 has 14 residues. The ends were cut back, 2 bases at V and 4 bases at J, with 11 bases in the middle.

The chain combines TRBV11-3 with TRBJ2-1; weak D call: TRBD2 (5 bases). CDR1 and CDR2 from the germline V gene are SGHNT and YENEEA. CDR3 length: 14 amino acids. Trimming cost V 5 bases and J 4 bases, with 12 bases left between them. The CDR3 here is CASSPGREYNEQFF. The CDR3 DNA reads as TGTGCCAGCAGCCCCGGACGGGAATACAATGAGCAGTTCTTC. Full variable domain (remainder filled in from reference TRBV11-3 and TRBJ2-1): EAGVVQSPRYKIIEKKQPVAFWCNPISGHNTLYWYLQNLGQGPELLIRYENEEAVDDSQLPKDRFSAERLKGVDSTLKIQPAELGDSAVYLCASSPGREYNEQFFGPGTRLTVL.

CDR3 residues: CASSPSNEKLFF. CDR3 in DNA: TGTGCCAGCTCACCAAGTAATGAAAAACTGTTTTTT. This rearrangement joins TRBV18 to TRBJ1-4, with unresolved D. The CDR3 is made up of 12 amino acids. Germline CDR1 reads KGHSH; CDR2 reads LQKENI. Trimming removed 2 bases from V and 4 bases from J, with 2 bases in between.

The sample holds one count of this clone. In DNA form, the CDR3 reads TGTGCCAGTAGTGGGGGGCTTAGGCAGCCCCAGCATTTT. It encodes CASSGGLRQPQHF. The chain couples TRBV19 to TRBJ1-5, with D perhaps TRBD1 (6 bases). This CDR3 is built from 13 residues. The germline V gene has CDR1 LNHDA and CDR2 SQIVND (reference sequence). The V end lost 5 bases, the J end lost 7 bases, and 12 bases lay between the germline ends.

This chain connects TRBV10-3 to TRBJ2-2; 7 bases are a match to TRBD2. The CDR3 has 17 residues. Germline CDR1 and CDR2: ENHRY and SYGVKD. J was trimmed by 0 bases and V by 2 bases; bases with no gene match: 6. The CDR3 coding sequence is TGTGCCATCAGTGAGGCAACCCGGGGGGCGAACACCGGGGAGCTGTTTTTT. Amino acids: CAISEATRGANTGELFF.

Turning to this clone: A far more abundant clone sits one base away, making this likely a read error. This chain links TRBV11-3 with TRBJ2-5, with 8 positions matching TRBD1. The trim removed 5 bases at V and 4 bases at J, leaving 6 bases unmatched. This CDR3 contains 14 residues. From germline, CDR1 is SGHNT and CDR2 YENEEA. CDR3 DNA sequence: TGTGCCAGCAGCCCGCCGACAGGGGCAGAGACCCAGTACTTC. It translates to CASSPPTGAETQYF.